This T cell receptor (beta chain) was documented in a study of early T cells in non-severe SARS-CoV-2 infection. V was pared by 0 bases and J by 3 bases, with 9 bases between. CDR3 length: 15 residues. Germline V lookup: CDR1 SGHAT, CDR2 FQNNGV. Tagging with unique molecular identifiers was applied to individual cDNA molecules. Each CDR3 protein is one row after TCRdb ran MiXCR on the 5' RACE reads. Of 84,000 or so distinct CDR3 sequences in the sample, 12% were seen once. This clonotype originated in an adult who was a healthcare worker with PCR-confirmed SARS-CoV-2 infection or an uninfected control (not recorded which). Sequenced material: whole blood. This chain links TRBV11-2 with TRBJ2-1, with unresolved D. The CDR3 DNA reads as TGTGCCAGCAGCTTAGATGCCTTCATCTACAATGAGCAGTTCTTC. It encodes CASSLDAFIYNEQFF.